The sequence of this T cell receptor (beta chain) was determined in a study of blood T cell repertoires in COVID-19. In the study overall: T cells, B-cell-depleted T cells, or PBMCs provided the cDNA or gDNA that served as material.

This clone has just one count. All enrollees were about 18 to 90 years old and from fewer than 30 US areas. The table came from immunoSEQ multiplex PCR; TCRdb's copy has only in-frame clones and leaves some out. Found here are 180,000 or so clones, approximately 85% of them singletons; the top ten hold 5% to 7%. Input material: PBMCs or T cells enriched from blood (not recorded which). This clonotype was obtained from a man aged 35-49 years with acute COVID-19.

The CDR3 DNA sequence: TGCAGTGCGTTCAGGGCCTTTGAAGCTTTCTTT. Protein sequence: CSAFRAFEAFF. V and J are TRBV20-1 and TRBJ1-1; D might be TRBD1 (5 bases). This CDR3 has 11 residues. Germline CDR1 is DFQATT and CDR2 is SNEGSKA (reference sequence). Between the trimmed V and J ends, which lost 6 bases and 7 bases, there was a span of 12 bases.